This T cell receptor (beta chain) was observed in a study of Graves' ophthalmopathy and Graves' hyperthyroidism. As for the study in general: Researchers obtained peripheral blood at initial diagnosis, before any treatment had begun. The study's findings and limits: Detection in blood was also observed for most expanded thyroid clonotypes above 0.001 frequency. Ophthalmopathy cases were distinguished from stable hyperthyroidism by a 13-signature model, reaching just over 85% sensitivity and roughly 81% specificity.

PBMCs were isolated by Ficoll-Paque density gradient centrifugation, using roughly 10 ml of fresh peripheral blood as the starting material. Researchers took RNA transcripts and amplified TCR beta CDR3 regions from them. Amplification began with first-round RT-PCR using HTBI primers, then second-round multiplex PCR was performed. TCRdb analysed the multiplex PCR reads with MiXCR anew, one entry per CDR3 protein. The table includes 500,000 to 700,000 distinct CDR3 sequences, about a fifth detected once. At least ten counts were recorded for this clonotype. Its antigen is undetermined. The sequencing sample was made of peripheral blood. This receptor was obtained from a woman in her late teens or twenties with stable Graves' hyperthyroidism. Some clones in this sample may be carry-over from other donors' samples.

The CDR3 DNA follows: TGTGCCAGCAGTAAGGGACACGGCATTAACTATGGCTACACCTTC. This gives the protein CASSKGHGINYGYTF. The chain employs TRBV27 and TRBJ1-2; D is perhaps TRBD1 (6 bases). V was cut by 5 bases and J by 1 base, with 14 bases left in between. The CDR3 loop spans 15 amino acids. Per germline, CDR1 MNHEY and CDR2 SMNVEV (reference sequence).